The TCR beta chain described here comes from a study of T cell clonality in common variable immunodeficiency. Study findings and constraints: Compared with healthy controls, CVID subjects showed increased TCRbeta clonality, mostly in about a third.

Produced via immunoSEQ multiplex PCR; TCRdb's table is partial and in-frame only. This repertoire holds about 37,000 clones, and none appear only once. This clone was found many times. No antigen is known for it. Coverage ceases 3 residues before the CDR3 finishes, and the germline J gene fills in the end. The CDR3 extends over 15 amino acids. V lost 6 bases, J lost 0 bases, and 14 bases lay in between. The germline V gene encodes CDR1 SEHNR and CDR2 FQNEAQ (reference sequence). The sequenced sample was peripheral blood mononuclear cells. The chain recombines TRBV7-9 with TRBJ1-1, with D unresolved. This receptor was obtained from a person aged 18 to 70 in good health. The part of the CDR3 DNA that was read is TGTGCCAGCAGTCGTACTTTCGCTATGAACACTGAA. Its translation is CASSRTFAMNTE. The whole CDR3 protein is CASSRTFAMNTEAFF.